This passage covers 31 T cell receptor beta chains from one sample sequenced in a study of Ad26.COV2.S vaccination and SARS-CoV-2 variants. The repertoire was sequenced with immunoSEQ multiplex PCR; TCRdb's copy has only in-frame clones and lacks some. The profile shows about 350,000 clones, roughly 81% of them singletons. Described treatment: roughly 20 received Ad26.COV2.S at low or high dose, single or two shots; 5 received placebo; per-sample allocation not given. All samples were drawn on day 63, counting from the first vaccine or placebo injection. The sequences come from peripheral blood, collected in a trial of Ad26.COV2.S vaccine versus placebo. Receptors originate from a person between 18 and 65 years old who received the Ad26.COV2.S COVID-19 vaccine or a placebo.

The rearrangement joins TRBV3-1 (or the pseudogene TRBV3-2) to TRBJ2-5; D call uncertain. Germline V gene sequence: CDR1 LGHDT, CDR2 YNNKEL (reference sequence). V lost 0 bases, J lost 3 bases, and 14 bases lay in between. The CDR3 is 16 residues long. CDR3 loop: CASSQEVPIVEETQYF. CDR3 coding DNA: TGTGCCAGCAGCCAAGAGGTGCCGATAGTCGAAGAGACCCAGTACTTC.

The rearrangement uses TRBV25-1 and TRBJ2-3; 8 nucleotides line up with TRBD1. Germline trimming cut 4 bases from V and 2 bases from J; bases unmatched to any gene: 14. Germline V gene sequence: CDR1 MGHDK, CDR2 SYGVNS. The CDR3 has 18 amino acids. The chain's CDR3 is CASSAVRLRGQDTDTQYF. The CDR3 DNA reads as TGTGCCAGCAGTGCGGTGAGGTTAAGGGGACAGGACACAGATACGCAGTATTTT.

This chain uses TRBV5-4 with TRBJ2-1, with D hard to call. The CDR3 contains 16 residues. Trimming left V 4 bases short and J 0 bases short, with 14 bases between. The germline gives CDR1 SGHNT, CDR2 YYREEE (reference sequence). CDR3 in DNA: TGTGCCAGCAGCCCAGACCGCTCCGTCTCCTACAATGAGCAGTTCTTC. Residues: CASSPDRSVSYNEQFF. The entire variable domain, with the rest obtained from reference TRBV5-4 and TRBJ2-1, is as follows: ETGVTQSPTHLIKTRGQQVTLRCSSQSGHNTVSWYQQALGQGPQFIFQYYREEENGRGNFPPRFSGLQFPNYSSELNVNALELDDSALYLCASSPDRSVSYNEQFFGPGTRLTVL.

The V gene is TRBV6-6, the J gene TRBJ1-6; 8 bases are a match to TRBD1. Germline-derived CDR1 and CDR2 are MNHNY and SVGAGI (reference sequence). Germline trimming cut 6 bases from V and 10 bases from J; bases unmatched to any gene: 8. The CDR3 length is 14 residues. CDR3 bases: TGTGCCAGCAGACAGTGGGACAGGCAGTCACCCCTCCACTTT. It yields the protein CASRQWDRQSPLHF.

V usage is TRBV18 and J usage is TRBJ1-1; D perhaps matches TRBD1 (5 bases). Germline assignment: CDR1 KGHSH and CDR2 LQKENI. Deletions cut 5 bases from V and 3 bases from J, with 10 bases between. This CDR3 contains 13 residues. This CDR3 is CASSRIRDTEAFF. In DNA, the CDR3 is TGTGCCAGCTCAAGAATCAGGGACACTGAAGCTTTCTTT.

The V gene is TRBV7-6, the J gene TRBJ2-5, with D perhaps being TRBD1 or TRBD2 (5 bases each). CDR1 is SGHVS, CDR2 FNYEAQ, per germline. The CDR3 is made up of 15 amino acids. V was cut by 4 bases and J by 4 bases, with 16 bases left in between. CDR3 amino acids: CASSSSFGTGETQYF. The CDR3 nucleotides are TGTGCCAGCAGCTCGTCGTTCGGGACGGGAGAGACCCAGTACTTC.

The chain has TRBV27 and TRBJ2-3; TRBD2 matches at 11 bases. CDR1 and CDR2 (germline): MNHEY, SMNVEV (reference sequence). The junction had 14 bases not matched to a gene; V was cut back by 7 bases and J by 2 bases. There are 18 residues in the CDR3. CDR3 coding DNA: TGTGCCAGCACCCCGGGGGCTAGCGGGAGGAGGACCACAGATACGCAGTATTTT. Its translation is CASTPGASGRRTTDTQYF.

In its sample, this clone was seen a few times. J is TRBJ2-7 and V is TRBV6-1; 9 bases map to TRBD1. From germline, CDR1 is MNHNS and CDR2 SASEGT. The J segment lost 0 bases and the V segment lost 4 bases, leaving 10 bases of the junction unmatched. This CDR3 comprises 17 residues. CDR3 DNA sequence: TGTGCCAGCAGTGCCCCTGCCGGGACAGGGCGCTCCTACGAGCAGTACTTC. It yields the protein CASSAPAGTGRSYEQYF.

The chain recombines TRBV10-2 with TRBJ2-5, with D possibly being TRBD1 (6 bases). The CDR3 length is 18 residues. The V and J ends lost 6 bases and 2 bases respectively, with 25 bases between them. Germline V gives CDR1 WSHSY, CDR2 SAAADI. The CDR3: CASSRADLQYRAQETQYF. The CDR3 bases are TGCGCCAGCAGCCGCGCGGACCTTCAATACAGGGCGCAAGAGACCCAGTACTTC.

About this clone: The same CDR3 is also encoded by other DNA sequences in this sample. The rearrangement uses TRBV9 and TRBJ2-4; the D is unclear. V lost 0 bases, J lost 0 bases, and 7 bases lay in between. Germline CDR1 SGDLS, CDR2 YYNGEE. This CDR3 is built from 15 residues. The CDR3 reads CASSVGGSAKNIQYF. The CDR3 DNA follows: TGTGCCAGCAGCGTAGGGGGTTCAGCCAAAAACATTCAGTACTTC.

This clone has only one observation. The chain uses TRBV2 and TRBJ1-4; no clear D gene. Germline V gene lookup returns CDR1 SNHLY and CDR2 FYNNEI. The CDR3 is made up of 15 amino acids. Trimming stripped 6 bases from V and 7 bases from J, with 18 bases between. In DNA, the CDR3 is TGTGCCAGCAGCCCCGAGGGCTTATCGGGTGAAAAACTGTTTTTT. This encodes CASSPEGLSGEKLFF. Full variable domain (rest looked up from reference TRBV2 and TRBJ1-4): EPEVTQTPSHQVTQMGQEVILRCVPISNHLYFYWYRQILGQKVEFLVSFYNNEISEKSEIFDDQFSVERPDGSNFTLKIRSTKLEDSAMYFCASSPEGLSGEKLFFGSGTQLSVL.

The V call is TRBV4-3, the J call TRBJ2-1, with D tentatively TRBD2 (6 bases). CDR1 LGHNA and CDR2 YSLEER come from the germline V gene. V was shortened by 4 bases and J by 5 bases, with 15 bases between the two germline ends. The CDR3 loop spans 15 amino acids. CDR3 sequence (DNA): TGCGCCAGCAGCCGGGAGGACTGGGCCAACAATGAGCAGTTCTTC. This translates into CASSREDWANNEQFF.

This chain uses TRBV3-1 (or the pseudogene TRBV3-2) with TRBJ2-3, with 14 bases lining up with TRBD2. CDR3 length equals 16 residues. The germline V gene has CDR1 LGHDT and CDR2 YNNKEL (reference sequence). Trimming cost V 4 bases and J 3 bases; bases outside gene matches: 3. CDR3 nucleotide sequence: TGTGCCAGCAGCCCTGGACTAGCGGGAGGAACAGATACGCAGTATTTT. Amino acid sequence: CASSPGLAGGTDTQYF.

The chain uses TRBV12-3 or TRBV12-4 and TRBJ1-2; possibly TRBD1 for D (5 bases). There are 12 residues in the CDR3. V lost 5 bases to trimming and J lost 10 bases, with 14 bases between them. DNA for the CDR3: TGTGCCAGCAGTCCCCCCGGGACTCACTACACCTTC. Residues: CASSPPGTHYTF.

CDR3 nucleotides: TGTGCCAGTAATCTAGGCCGGGGCCCCTACGAGCAGTACTTC. Translation: CASNLGRGPYEQYF. This chain connects TRBV19 to TRBJ2-7; D may correspond to TRBD1 or TRBD2 (5 bases each). The V gene lost 7 bases and the J gene lost 2 bases, with 15 bases spanning the gap. This CDR3 comprises 14 residues. CDR1 and CDR2 from the germline V gene are LNHDA and SQIVND (reference sequence).

This clone has just one count. The chain combines TRBV19 with TRBJ2-1; no clear D. This CDR3 spans 16 amino acids. The V end was cut by 5 bases, the J end by 4 bases, with 18 bases between. Looked up from germline, CDR1 is LNHDA and CDR2 is SQIVND (reference sequence). The CDR3 bases are TGTGCCAGTAGTCTACCAGGCGAGCCGTTTTACAATGAGCAGTTCTTC. It yields the protein CASSLPGEPFYNEQFF.

The V and J genes are TRBV6-5 and TRBJ2-1; D is possibly TRBD2 (5 bases). Trimming shortened V by 10 bases and J by 5 bases, and 21 bases separated the two germline ends. The CDR3 contains 15 residues. Germline loops: CDR1 MNHEY, CDR2 SVGAGI. CDR3: CATLGSGTNHNEQFF. The CDR3 region has the DNA TGTGCCACCCTAGGAAGCGGAACAAACCACAATGAGCAGTTCTTC.

V and J are TRBV14 and TRBJ2-3; D remains unclear. Germline CDR1 SGHDN, CDR2 FVKESK. Trimming took 4 bases from V and 0 from J, leaving 14 bases between them. The CDR3 runs 16 residues. The CDR3 region is CASSPYQLGSTDTQYF. CDR3 bases: TGTGCCAGCAGCCCGTACCAGCTTGGGAGCACAGATACGCAGTATTTT.

The chain is built from TRBV6-5 and TRBJ2-2, with 7 nucleotides matching TRBD1. The CDR3 spans 14 residues. The V segment lost 4 bases and the J segment 4 bases; nucleotides outside the gene matches: 3. Germline CDR1 is MNHEY and CDR2 is SVGAGI. CDR3 in amino acids: CASSLGQVTGELFF. In DNA form, the CDR3 reads TGTGCCAGCAGTTTAGGACAGGTCACCGGGGAGCTGTTTTTT.

This chain links TRBV27 with TRBJ1-4, with D hard to call. Looked up from germline, CDR1 is MNHEY and CDR2 is SMNVEV (reference sequence). The CDR3 runs 13 residues. Trimming took off 6 bases at V and 5 bases at J, with 10 bases between the two ends. The CDR3 nucleotides are TGTGCCAGCAGCAGCTACACAAATGAAAAACTGTTTTTT. Residues: CASSSYTNEKLFF. Based on the CDR3 plus reference TRBV27 and TRBJ1-4, the full variable domain is EAQVTQNPRYLITVTGKKLTVTCSQNMNHEYMSWYRQDPGLGLRQIYYSMNVEVTDKGDVPEGYKVSRKEKRNFPLILESPSPNQTSLYFCASSSYTNEKLFFGSGTQLSVL.

The rearrangement joins TRBV7-6 to TRBJ2-7; 8 bases agree with TRBD1. From germline, CDR1 is SGHVS and CDR2 FNYEAQ. The CDR3 consists of 17 residues. V lost 5 bases and J lost 4; bases outside the gene matches: 16. The CDR3 reads CASSTSDRGGRSYEQYF. CDR3 DNA sequence: TGTGCCAGCAGCACATCCGACAGGGGTGGACGGTCTTACGAGCAGTACTTC. The variable domain in full, with the rest retrieved from reference TRBV7-6 and TRBJ2-7, is GAGVSQSPRYKVTKRGQDVALRCDPISGHVSLYWYRQALGQGPEFLTYFNYEAQQDKSGLPNDRFSAERPEGSISTLTIQRTEQRDSAMYRCASSTSDRGGRSYEQYFGPGTRLTVT.

This chain joins TRBV12-3 or TRBV12-4 and TRBJ2-7; D unresolved. Trimming pared 7 bases from V and 6 bases from J, leaving 13 bases between. The CDR3 consists of 12 residues. In DNA, the CDR3 is TGTGCCAGCACCAGAGGACCGGGCGAGCAGTACTTC. This encodes CASTRGPGEQYF.

The chain combines TRBV2 with TRBJ2-5; D is possibly TRBD1 (5 bases). Germline CDR1 and CDR2: SNHLY and FYNNEI. This CDR3 has 17 residues. V lost 7 bases to trimming and J lost 0 bases, with 21 bases between them. The CDR3 reads CASTRVPSRTYQETQYF. The CDR3 DNA reads as TGTGCCAGCACAAGGGTCCCATCCCGGACATACCAAGAGACCCAGTACTTC.

This chain joins TRBV5-1 and TRBJ2-3; D might be TRBD2 (5 bases). The germline V and J ends were trimmed by 5 bases and 4 bases, with 20 bases remaining between them. CDR1 is SGHRS and CDR2 is YFSETQ in the germline V gene. The CDR3 is 16 residues long. The CDR3 coding sequence is TGCGCCAGCAGAATGGGGTCGGGGAAGGTGTCAGATACGCAGTATTTT. Translation: CASRMGSGKVSDTQYF.

The J gene is TRBJ2-1, the V gene TRBV11-3, with D possibly matching TRBD2 (6 bases). The V and J ends lost 1 base and 8 bases respectively, with 12 bases between them. CDR1 and CDR2 (germline): SGHNT, YENEEA. The CDR3 is 14 amino acids. The CDR3 coding sequence is TGTGCCAGCAGCTTAGCGGTGCGGGGCGATGAGCAGTTCTTC. Translated, it gives CASSLAVRGDEQFF.

This clone showed up just once. The chain employs TRBV9 and TRBJ2-1; D possibly corresponds to TRBD2 (6 bases). This CDR3 is 16 amino acids long. Germline CDR1 SGDLS, CDR2 YYNGEE. V lost 4 bases and J 0 bases, leaving 14 bases between the germline ends. CDR3 protein: CASSPSGFSSYNEQFF. The CDR3 DNA follows: TGTGCCAGCAGCCCGAGCGGGTTTAGCTCCTACAATGAGCAGTTCTTC.

This clone was detected once. The rearrangement uses TRBV4-3 and TRBJ2-3; D is possibly TRBD2 (7 bases). The germline V gene has CDR1 LGHNA and CDR2 YSLEER. The CDR3 contains 16 residues. V lost 4 bases and J 7 bases, leaving 21 bases between the germline ends. CDR3 coding DNA: TGCGCCAGCAGCCGCGGTTCGGGGGCGGGGGTGAATACGCAGTATTTT. This gives the protein CASSRGSGAGVNTQYF.

This clone was observed once. The genes are TRBV7-6 and TRBJ2-1; the D gene is possibly TRBD1 (6 bases). This CDR3 is built from 16 residues. V was trimmed by 1 base and J by 5 bases, leaving 15 bases between them. Per germline, CDR1 SGHVS and CDR2 FNYEAQ. CDR3 in DNA: TGTGCCAGCAGCTTAGGGTTTAGTCAGGGGAACAATGAGCAGTTCTTC. Translated: CASSLGFSQGNNEQFF.

The genes are TRBV5-1 and TRBJ2-6, with D perhaps matching TRBD2 (5 bases). Trimming cost V 1 base and J 2 bases, with 10 bases left between them. The CDR3 consists of 16 residues. Germline V lookup: CDR1 SGHRS, CDR2 YFSETQ. The CDR3, as DNA: TGCGCCAGCAGCTTGTTTGTCGGGGCTGGGGCCAACGTCCTGACTTTC. Translated: CASSLFVGAGANVLTF.

The chain carries TRBV6-5 and TRBJ1-1; D possibly corresponds to TRBD1 (5 bases). Trimming shortened V by 2 bases and J by 1 base, and 5 bases separated the two germline ends. CDR3 size: 13 residues. CDR1 MNHEY and CDR2 SVGAGI come from the germline V gene. In nucleotides, the CDR3 is TGTGCCAGCAGTTACGACAGGAACACTGAAGCTTTCTTT. Its protein product is CASSYDRNTEAFF.

The chain employs TRBV5-5 and TRBJ2-1; D possibly corresponds to TRBD2 (6 bases). V lost 4 bases to trimming and J lost 4 bases, with 18 bases between them. This CDR3 has 16 residues. The germline V gene has CDR1 SGHKS and CDR2 YYEKEE (reference sequence). CDR3 nucleotide sequence: TGTGCCAGCAGCCCCCCCCCTAGCGCCGGGTACAATGAGCAGTTCTTC. Translation gives CASSPPPSAGYNEQFF.